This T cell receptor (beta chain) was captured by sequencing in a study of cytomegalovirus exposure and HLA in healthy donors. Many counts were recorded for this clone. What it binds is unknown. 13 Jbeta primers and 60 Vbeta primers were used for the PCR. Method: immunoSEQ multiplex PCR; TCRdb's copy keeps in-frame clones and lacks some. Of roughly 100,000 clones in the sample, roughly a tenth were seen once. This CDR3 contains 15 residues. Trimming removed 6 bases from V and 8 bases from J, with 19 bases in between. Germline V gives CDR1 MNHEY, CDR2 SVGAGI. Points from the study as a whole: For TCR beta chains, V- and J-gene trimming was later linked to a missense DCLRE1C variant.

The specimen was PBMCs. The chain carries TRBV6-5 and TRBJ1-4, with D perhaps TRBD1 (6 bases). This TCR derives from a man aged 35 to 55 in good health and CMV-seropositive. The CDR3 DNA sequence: TGTGCCAGCAGCTTAGGAAGGGGGTTGGGGGAAAAACTGTTTTTT. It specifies CASSLGRGLGEKLFF.